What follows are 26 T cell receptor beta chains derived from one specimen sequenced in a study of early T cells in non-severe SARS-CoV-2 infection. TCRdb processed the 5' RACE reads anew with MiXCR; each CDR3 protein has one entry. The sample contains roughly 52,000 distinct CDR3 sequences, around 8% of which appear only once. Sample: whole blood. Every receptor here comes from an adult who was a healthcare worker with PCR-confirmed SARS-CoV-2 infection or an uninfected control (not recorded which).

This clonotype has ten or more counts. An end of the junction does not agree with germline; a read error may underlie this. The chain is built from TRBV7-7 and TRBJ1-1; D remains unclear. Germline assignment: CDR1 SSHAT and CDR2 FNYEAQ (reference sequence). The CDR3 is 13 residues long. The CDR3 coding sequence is TGTGCTAGCAGCTTATCCGGGAACACTGAAGCTTTCTTT. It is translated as CASSLSGNTEAFF.

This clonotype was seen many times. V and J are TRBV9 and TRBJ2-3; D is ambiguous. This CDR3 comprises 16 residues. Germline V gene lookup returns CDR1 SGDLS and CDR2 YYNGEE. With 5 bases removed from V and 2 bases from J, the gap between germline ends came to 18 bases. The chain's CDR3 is CASSSTAGPITDTQYF. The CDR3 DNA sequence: TGTGCCAGCAGTTCTACTGCCGGACCGATCACAGATACGCAGTATTTT.

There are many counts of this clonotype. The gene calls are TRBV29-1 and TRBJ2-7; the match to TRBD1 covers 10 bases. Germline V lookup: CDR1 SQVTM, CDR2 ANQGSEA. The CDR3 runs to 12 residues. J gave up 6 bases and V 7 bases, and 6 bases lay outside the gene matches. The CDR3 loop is CSAGDRGGEQYF. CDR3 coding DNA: TGCAGCGCCGGGGACAGGGGAGGCGAGCAGTACTTC.

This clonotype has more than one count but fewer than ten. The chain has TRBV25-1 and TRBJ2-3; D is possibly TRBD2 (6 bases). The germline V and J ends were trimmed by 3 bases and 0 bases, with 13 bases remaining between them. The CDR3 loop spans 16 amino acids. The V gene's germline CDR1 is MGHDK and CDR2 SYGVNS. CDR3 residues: CASSDRSGPSTDTQYF. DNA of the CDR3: TGTGCCAGCAGTGACCGCAGCGGGCCGAGCACAGATACGCAGTATTTT. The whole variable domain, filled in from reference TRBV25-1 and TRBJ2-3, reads EADIYQTPRYLVIGTGKKITLECSQTMGHDKMYWYQQDPGMELHLIHYSYGVNSTEKGDLSSESTVSRIRTEHFPLTLESARPSHTSQYLCASSDRSGPSTDTQYFGPGTRLTVL.

CDR3 coding DNA: TGTGCCAGCAGCTTAGAGGCCCGGGACAGGGGTAGAGATGAGCAGTTCTTC. Protein product: CASSLEARDRGRDEQFF. V usage is TRBV11-2 and J usage is TRBJ2-1, with TRBD1 matching 10 bases. Germline lookup yields CDR1 SGHAT and CDR2 FQNNGV. The CDR3 runs 17 residues. V was clipped by 0 bases and J by 8 bases; unmatched bases: 10.

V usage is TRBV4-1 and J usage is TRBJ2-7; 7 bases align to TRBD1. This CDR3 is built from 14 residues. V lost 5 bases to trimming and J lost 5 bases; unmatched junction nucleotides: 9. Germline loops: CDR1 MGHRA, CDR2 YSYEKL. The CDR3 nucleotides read TGCGCCAGCAGCATAAACAGGGGATCAGACGAGCAGTACTTC. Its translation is CASSINRGSDEQYF.

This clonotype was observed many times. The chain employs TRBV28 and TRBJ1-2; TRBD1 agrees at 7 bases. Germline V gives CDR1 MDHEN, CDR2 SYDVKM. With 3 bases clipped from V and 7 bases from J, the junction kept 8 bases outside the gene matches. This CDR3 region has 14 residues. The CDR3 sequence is CASSFDDREFGYTF. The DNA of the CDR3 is TGTGCCAGCAGTTTCGACGACAGGGAGTTTGGCTACACCTTC.

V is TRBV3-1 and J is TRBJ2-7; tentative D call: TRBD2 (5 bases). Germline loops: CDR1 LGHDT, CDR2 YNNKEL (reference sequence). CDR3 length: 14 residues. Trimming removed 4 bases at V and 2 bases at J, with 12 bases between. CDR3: CASSRGTGTYEQYF. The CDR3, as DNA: TGTGCCAGCAGCCGAGGCACGGGAACCTACGAGCAGTACTTC.

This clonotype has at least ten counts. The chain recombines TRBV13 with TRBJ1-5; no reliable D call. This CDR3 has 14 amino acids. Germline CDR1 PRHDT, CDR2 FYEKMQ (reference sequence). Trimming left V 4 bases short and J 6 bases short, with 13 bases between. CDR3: CASSSGSIGQPQHF. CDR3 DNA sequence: TGTGCCAGCAGCTCCGGATCTATAGGTCAGCCCCAGCATTTT.

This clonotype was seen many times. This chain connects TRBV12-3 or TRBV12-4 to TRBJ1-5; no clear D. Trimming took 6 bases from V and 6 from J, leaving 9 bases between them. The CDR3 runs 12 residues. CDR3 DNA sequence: TGTGCCAGCAGCCTCCTAAGTCAGCCCCAGCATTTT. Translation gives CASSLLSQPQHF.

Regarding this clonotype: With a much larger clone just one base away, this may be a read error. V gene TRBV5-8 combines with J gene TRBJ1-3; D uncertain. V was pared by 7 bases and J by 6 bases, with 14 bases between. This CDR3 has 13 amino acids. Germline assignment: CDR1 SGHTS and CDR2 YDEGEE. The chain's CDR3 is CASAGIRENTIYF. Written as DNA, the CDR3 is TGTGCCAGCGCGGGAATACGTGAAAACACCATATATTTT.

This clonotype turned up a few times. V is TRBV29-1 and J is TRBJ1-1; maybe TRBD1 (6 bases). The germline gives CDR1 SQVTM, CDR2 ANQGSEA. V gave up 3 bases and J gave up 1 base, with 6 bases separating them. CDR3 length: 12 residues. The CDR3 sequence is CSVEGANTEAFF. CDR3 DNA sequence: TGCAGCGTTGAGGGGGCGAACACTGAAGCTTTCTTT.

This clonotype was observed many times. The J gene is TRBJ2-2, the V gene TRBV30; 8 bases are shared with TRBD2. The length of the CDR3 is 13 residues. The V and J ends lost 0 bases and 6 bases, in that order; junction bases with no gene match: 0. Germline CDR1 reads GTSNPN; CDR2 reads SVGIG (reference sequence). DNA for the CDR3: TGTGCCTGGAGTGTCGGGAGGGCCGGGGAGCTGTTTTTT. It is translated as CAWSVGRAGELFF.

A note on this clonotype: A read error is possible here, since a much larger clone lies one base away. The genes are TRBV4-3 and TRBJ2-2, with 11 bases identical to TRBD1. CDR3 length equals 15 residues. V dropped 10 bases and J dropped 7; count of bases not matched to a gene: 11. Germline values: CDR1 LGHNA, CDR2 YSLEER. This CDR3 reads CANSLGQGGIGELFF. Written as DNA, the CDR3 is TGCGCCAACAGTCTGGGACAGGGGGGAATCGGGGAGCTGTTTTTT.

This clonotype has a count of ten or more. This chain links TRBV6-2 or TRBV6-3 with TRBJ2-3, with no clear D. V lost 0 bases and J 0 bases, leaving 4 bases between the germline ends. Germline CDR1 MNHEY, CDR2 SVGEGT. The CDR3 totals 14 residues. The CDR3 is CASSYSTSTDTQYF. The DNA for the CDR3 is TGTGCCAGCAGTTACTCGACTAGCACAGATACGCAGTATTTT.

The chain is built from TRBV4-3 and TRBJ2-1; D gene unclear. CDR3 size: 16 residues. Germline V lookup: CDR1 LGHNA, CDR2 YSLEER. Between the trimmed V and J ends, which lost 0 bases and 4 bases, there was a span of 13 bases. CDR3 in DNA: TGCGCCAGCAGCCAAGAGGCCAGCCCCTTGTACAATGAGCAGTTCTTC. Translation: CASSQEASPLYNEQFF.

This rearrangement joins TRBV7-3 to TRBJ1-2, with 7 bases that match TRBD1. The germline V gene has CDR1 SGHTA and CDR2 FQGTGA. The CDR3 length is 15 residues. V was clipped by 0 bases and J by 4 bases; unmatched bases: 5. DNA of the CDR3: TGTGCCAGCAGCTTAACGGGACAGCAATCCTATGGCTACACCTTC. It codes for CASSLTGQQSYGYTF.

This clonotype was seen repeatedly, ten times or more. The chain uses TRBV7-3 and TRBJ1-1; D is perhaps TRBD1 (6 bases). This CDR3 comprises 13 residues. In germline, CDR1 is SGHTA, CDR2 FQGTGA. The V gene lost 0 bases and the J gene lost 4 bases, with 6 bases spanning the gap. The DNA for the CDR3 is TGTGCCAGCAGCTTAACAGGGGGCACTGAAGCTTTCTTT. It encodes CASSLTGGTEAFF.

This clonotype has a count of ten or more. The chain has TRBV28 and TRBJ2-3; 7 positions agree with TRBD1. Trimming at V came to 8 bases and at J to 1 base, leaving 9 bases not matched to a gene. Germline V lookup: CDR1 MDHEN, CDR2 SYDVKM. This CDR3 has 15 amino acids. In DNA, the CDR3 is TGTGCCAGCTCGCCGAGGGGGCTTGGCACAGATACGCAGTATTTT. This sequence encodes CASSPRGLGTDTQYF. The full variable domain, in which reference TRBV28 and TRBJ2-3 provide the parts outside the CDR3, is DVKVTQSSRYLVKRTGEKVFLECVQDMDHENMFWYRQDPGLGLRLIYFSYDVKMKEKGDIPEGYSVSREKKERFSLILESASTNQTSMYLCASSPRGLGTDTQYFGPGTRLTVL.

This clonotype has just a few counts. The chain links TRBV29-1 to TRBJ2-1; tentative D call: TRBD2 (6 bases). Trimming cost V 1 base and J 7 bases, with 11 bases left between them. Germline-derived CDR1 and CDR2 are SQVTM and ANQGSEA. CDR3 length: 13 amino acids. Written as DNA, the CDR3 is TGCAGCGTTGAAGGGGCCGCGGGGAATGAGCAGTTCTTC. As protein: CSVEGAAGNEQFF.

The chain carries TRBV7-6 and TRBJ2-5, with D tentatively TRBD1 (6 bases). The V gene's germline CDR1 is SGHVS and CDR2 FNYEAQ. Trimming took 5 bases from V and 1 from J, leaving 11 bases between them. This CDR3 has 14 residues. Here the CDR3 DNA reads TGTGCCAGCAGCCCGGACAGAATCCAAGAGACCCAGTACTTC. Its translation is CASSPDRIQETQYF.

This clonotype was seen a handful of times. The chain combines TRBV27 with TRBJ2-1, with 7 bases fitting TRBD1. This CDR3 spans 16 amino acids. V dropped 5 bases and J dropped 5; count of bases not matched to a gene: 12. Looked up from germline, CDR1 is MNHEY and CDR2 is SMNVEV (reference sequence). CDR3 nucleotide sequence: TGTGCCAGCAGTGTGTTTCTCCGGGACAGTAACAATGAGCAGTTCTTC. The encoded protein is CASSVFLRDSNNEQFF.

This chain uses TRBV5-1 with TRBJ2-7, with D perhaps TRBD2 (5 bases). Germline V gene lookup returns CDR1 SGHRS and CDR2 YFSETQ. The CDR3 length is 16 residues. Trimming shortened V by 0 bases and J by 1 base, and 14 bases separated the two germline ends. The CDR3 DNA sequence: TGCGCCAGCAGCTTGGCCCACAGCGGAAGGTCCTACGAGCAGTACTTC. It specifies CASSLAHSGRSYEQYF.

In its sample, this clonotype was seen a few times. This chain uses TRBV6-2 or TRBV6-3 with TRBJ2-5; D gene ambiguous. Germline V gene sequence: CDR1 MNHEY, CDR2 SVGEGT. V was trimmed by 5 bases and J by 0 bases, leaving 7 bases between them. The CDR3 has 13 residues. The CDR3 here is CASSLQYQETQYF. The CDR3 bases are TGTGCCAGCAGTCTCCAGTACCAAGAGACCCAGTACTTC.

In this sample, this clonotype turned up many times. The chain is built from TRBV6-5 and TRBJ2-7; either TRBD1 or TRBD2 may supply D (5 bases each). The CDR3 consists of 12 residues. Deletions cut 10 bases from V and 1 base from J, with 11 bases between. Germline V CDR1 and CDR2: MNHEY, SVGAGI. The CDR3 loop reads CAIRGSSYEQYF. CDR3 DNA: TGTGCCATCCGGGGCAGTTCCTACGAGCAGTACTTC.

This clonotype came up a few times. The CDR3 region is CASNLPSERGNEQYF. The CDR3 bases are TGTGCCAGCAACCTACCTAGCGAGAGAGGTAACGAGCAGTACTTC. The chain couples TRBV5-8 to TRBJ2-7; D may be TRBD2 (6 bases). Trimming shortened V by 6 bases and J by 5 bases, and 21 bases separated the two germline ends. Germline lookup yields CDR1 SGHTS and CDR2 YDEGEE. This CDR3 region has 15 residues.